These 30 T cell receptor beta chains came from one sample sequenced in a study of blood T cells in healthy people across ages. Through a sample-barcoded 5' primer and a J-beta primer mix, a second PCR was run for about 6 to 11 cycles. TCRdb itself ran the 5' RACE reads through MiXCR, one entry per CDR3 protein. In the table there are about 1,400,000 distinct CDR3 sequences, roughly 64% of which are singletons. Sequences were obtained from blood. Every receptor here comes from a man aged 18 to 29 in good health.

V gene TRBV20-1 combines with J gene TRBJ2-1, with 11 bases fitting TRBD2. Germline V gene lookup returns CDR1 DFQATT and CDR2 SNEGSKA (reference sequence). This CDR3 comprises 14 residues. Trimming cost V 5 bases and J 4 bases; bases outside gene matches: 4. The CDR3: CSADGTSGYNEQFF. In DNA, the CDR3 is TGCAGTGCTGACGGGACTAGCGGATACAATGAGCAGTTCTTC.

This clonotype was counted a few times. The genes are TRBV15 and TRBJ2-3; the D is unclear. Germline V lookup: CDR1 LNHNV, CDR2 YYDKDF (reference sequence). This CDR3 region has 16 residues. V was trimmed by 0 bases and J by 0 bases, leaving 10 bases between them. The CDR3 region is CATSRDKGLSTDTQYF. In nucleotides, the CDR3 is TGTGCCACCAGCAGAGATAAGGGTCTGAGCACAGATACGCAGTATTTT.

This chain uses TRBV25-1 with TRBJ2-6; a weak D match, TRBD2 (5 bases). The CDR3 extends over 15 amino acids. Trimming pared 7 bases from V and 1 base from J, leaving 11 bases between. CDR1 is MGHDK, CDR2 SYGVNS, per germline. This CDR3 is CASKQEDSGANVLTF. DNA for the CDR3: TGTGCCAGCAAGCAGGAGGATTCTGGGGCCAACGTCCTGACTTTC.

The gene calls are TRBV9 and TRBJ2-3, with D unclear. CDR3 length equals 14 residues. V was clipped by 0 bases and J by 6 bases, with 11 bases between them. From germline, CDR1 is SGDLS and CDR2 YYNGEE. The CDR3 is CASSVAPISDTQYF. As DNA, the CDR3 is TGTGCCAGCAGCGTAGCCCCCATATCGGATACGCAGTATTTT.

The CDR3 here is CASRSRQVNSNQPQHF. Here the CDR3 DNA reads TGTGCCAGCAGATCCCGACAAGTTAATAGCAATCAGCCCCAGCATTTT. The chain joins TRBV28 to TRBJ1-5; unclear D gene. Germline assignment: CDR1 MDHEN and CDR2 SYDVKM. The V gene lost 6 bases and the J gene lost 0 bases, with 15 bases spanning the gap. The CDR3 consists of 16 residues.

The chain combines TRBV5-1 with TRBJ2-7; 8 bases align to TRBD2. Germline lookup yields CDR1 SGHRS and CDR2 YFSETQ. CDR3 length: 16 amino acids. The junction had 15 bases not matched to a gene; V was cut back by 4 bases and J by 6 bases. CDR3 residues: CASSLRRTSFPCEQYF. The CDR3 coding sequence is TGCGCCAGCAGCCTCCGACGGACTAGCTTCCCCTGCGAGCAGTACTTC.

The gene calls are TRBV4-3 and TRBJ1-2, with a tentative D call TRBD1 (6 bases). V was trimmed by 0 bases and J by 8 bases, leaving 16 bases between them. CDR1 is LGHNA, CDR2 YSLEER, per germline. The CDR3 sequence is 15 residues long. The CDR3 nucleotides are TGCGCCAGCAGCCAAGATCCGGGGGGCCCGGGGGGCTACACCTTC. Protein sequence: CASSQDPGGPGGYTF.

The chain uses TRBV18 and TRBJ2-1; D is ambiguous. The ends were cut back, 2 bases at V and 9 bases at J, with 8 bases in the middle. The CDR3 consists of 12 residues. From germline, CDR1 is KGHSH and CDR2 LQKENI. CDR3 sequence (DNA): TGTGCCAGCTCACCAGACGTGGGTGAGCAGTTCTTC. Its translation is CASSPDVGEQFF.

The V gene is TRBV2, the J gene TRBJ1-4, with no clear D. CDR1 and CDR2 (germline): SNHLY, FYNNEI. The CDR3 contains 14 residues. V was pared by 6 bases and J by 8 bases, with 16 bases between. CDR3 DNA sequence: TGTGCCAGCAGGTCGGGATTATCGTGGGAAAAACTGTTTTTT. Encoded protein: CASRSGLSWEKLFF.

In regard to this clonotype: A read error may produce the germline difference seen at one junction end. The chain uses TRBV7-2 and TRBJ2-4, with a weak D call TRBD2 (5 bases). Germline V gene sequence: CDR1 SGHTA, CDR2 FQGNSA. The CDR3 extends over 14 amino acids. The CDR3 protein is CASILIGSTREQYF. Written as DNA, the CDR3 is TGTGCCAGCATCTTAATAGGGAGTACGAGGGAGCAGTACTTC.

Notes on this clonotype: The junction departs from the called germline gene at one end, perhaps through a read error. The rearrangement links TRBV27 to TRBJ2-7; D not resolved. The CDR3 is made up of 13 amino acids. Germline V CDR1 and CDR2: MNHEY, SMNVEV (reference sequence). Here the CDR3 DNA reads TGCGCCAGCAGACCTCATAGTGTCCACGAGCAGTACTTC. Translated, it gives CASRPHSVHEQYF.

This clonotype was recorded a few times. The genes are TRBV29-1 and TRBJ1-2; 9 bases fit TRBD1. Germline V gene lookup returns CDR1 SQVTM and CDR2 ANQGSEA. There are 11 residues in the CDR3. This CDR3 is CSGTGSGGYTF. The CDR3 coding sequence is TGCAGTGGGACAGGGAGCGGCGGCTACACCTTC.

The chain recombines TRBV27 with TRBJ1-2; TRBD1 aligns across 11 bases. CDR1 is MNHEY and CDR2 is SMNVEV in the germline V gene (reference sequence). The CDR3 sequence is 15 residues long. With 6 bases clipped from V and 6 bases from J, the junction kept 9 bases outside the gene matches. CDR3 nucleotide sequence: TGTGCCAGCAGGCAGGGGACAGGGGGTTGGGATGGCTACACCTTC. It is translated as CASRQGTGGWDGYTF.

The chain links TRBV6-1 to TRBJ2-3; perhaps TRBD1 as D (6 bases). This CDR3 has 14 amino acids. From germline, CDR1 is MNHNS and CDR2 SASEGT. The V gene lost 5 bases and the J gene lost 4 bases, with 13 bases spanning the gap. CDR3 in DNA: TGTGCCAGCAGTTCGGACAGAGTGTCAGATACGCAGTATTTT. Its translation is CASSSDRVSDTQYF.

This clonotype was detected only once. The chain carries TRBV25-1 and TRBJ1-2; D remains ambiguous. Trimming cost V 5 bases and J 7 bases, with 8 bases left between them. This CDR3 has 11 amino acids. The V gene's germline CDR1 is MGHDK and CDR2 SYGVNS. The CDR3 loop is CASSRWGGYTF. The CDR3 DNA is TGTGCCAGCAGTAGGTGGGGTGGCTACACCTTC.

The gene calls are TRBV6-2 or TRBV6-3 and TRBJ2-7; D remains ambiguous. CDR1 and CDR2 (germline): MNHEY, SVGEGT. This CDR3 spans 14 amino acids. Trimming shortened V by 0 bases and J by 3 bases, and 9 bases separated the two germline ends. DNA of the CDR3: TGTGCCAGCAGTTACTCTGGCGGAGACTACGAGCAGTACTTC. It codes for CASSYSGGDYEQYF.

As concerns this clonotype: This could be a read error, since a much larger clone is one nucleotide away. The rearrangement joins TRBV5-1 to TRBJ2-3; D unresolved. The germline CDR1 and CDR2 sequences are SGHRS and YFSETQ. CDR3 length: 14 amino acids. Trimming pared 8 bases from V and 2 bases from J, leaving 15 bases between. DNA of the CDR3: TGCGCCAGTCAATCAGGCCTAAACACAGATACGCAGTATTTT. Its translation is CASQSGLNTDTQYF.

The chain has TRBV4-1 and TRBJ1-1; 9 bases agree with TRBD1. Unmatched junction bases numbered 6, after V lost 3 bases and J lost 1 base. The CDR3 has 16 residues. The germline V gene encodes CDR1 MGHRA and CDR2 YSYEKL. The DNA for the CDR3 is TGCGCCAGCAGCCACGAACCGGGACAGGGGAACACTGAAGCTTTCTTT. Its protein product is CASSHEPGQGNTEAFF.

The chain recombines TRBV27 with TRBJ2-7; TRBD2 is a possible D gene (6 bases). The germline V and J ends were trimmed by 7 bases and 2 bases, with 21 bases remaining between them. Germline V gene data show CDR1 as MNHEY and CDR2 as SMNVEV (reference sequence). This CDR3 is built from 16 residues. CDR3 sequence: CASTNGTGIFAYEQYF. The DNA of the CDR3 is TGTGCCAGCACGAACGGGACTGGGATTTTCGCCTACGAGCAGTACTTC.

The V call is TRBV20-1, the J call TRBJ1-2; no clear D. Trimming removed 5 bases at V and 8 bases at J, with 18 bases between. The germline V gene encodes CDR1 DFQATT and CDR2 SNEGSKA (reference sequence). This CDR3 is built from 13 residues. CDR3 DNA sequence: TGCAGTGCTCGAGGTTCCGTCCCCCAAGGCTACACCTTC. It yields the protein CSARGSVPQGYTF.

This rearrangement joins TRBV29-1 to TRBJ2-5; D is perhaps TRBD1 (6 bases). CDR1 and CDR2 (germline): SQVTM, ANQGSEA. The CDR3 is 13 residues long. Trimming stripped 6 bases from V and 13 bases from J, with 24 bases between. CDR3 coding DNA: TGCAGCGTCCAGACCGGAATTACAGGGCGGCCGTACTTC. Its translation: CSVQTGITGRPYF.

The J gene is TRBJ2-4, the V gene TRBV20-1, with D possibly called TRBD1 or TRBD2 (6 bases each). The closer fit of TRBJ2-5 to the DNA end suggests the J call may be wrong. CDR3 length: 15 residues. The V gene's germline CDR1 is DFQATT and CDR2 SNEGSKA (reference sequence). DNA of the CDR3: TGCAGTGCTAGACCTCCCCGGGGGCGCCAAGAGACCCAGTACTTC. Protein: CSARPPRGRQETQYF.

This chain uses TRBV7-2 with TRBJ1-1; unclear D gene. From germline, CDR1 is SGHTA and CDR2 FQGNSA. The CDR3 is made up of 14 amino acids. V shed 3 bases and J shed 5 bases, with 13 bases lying between them. CDR3 in amino acids: CASSFDMSSTEAFF. Written as DNA, the CDR3 is TGTGCCAGCAGCTTCGACATGAGTTCGACTGAAGCTTTCTTT.

This clonotype was seen a few times. The chain uses TRBV14 and TRBJ2-7, with 7 bases that match TRBD1. The V and J ends lost 0 bases and 7 bases, in that order; junction bases with no gene match: 18. CDR1 is SGHDN and CDR2 is FVKESK in the germline V gene. There are 18 residues in the CDR3. This CDR3 reads CASSQDGVNRGRGLEQYF. The CDR3, as DNA: TGTGCCAGCAGCCAAGATGGGGTGAACAGGGGTAGGGGCTTGGAGCAGTACTTC.

The chain carries TRBV7-2 and TRBJ2-1, with D possibly matching TRBD2 (6 bases). The CDR3 runs 13 residues. From germline, CDR1 is SGHTA and CDR2 FQGNSA. V lost 3 bases to trimming and J lost 6 bases, with 9 bases between them. CDR3 sequence reads: CASSFTSPNEQFF. CDR3 DNA sequence: TGTGCCAGCAGCTTTACTAGCCCCAATGAGCAGTTCTTC.

The sample holds one count of this clonotype. The chain couples TRBV13 to TRBJ1-4, with a tentative D call TRBD1 (5 bases). Germline lookup yields CDR1 PRHDT and CDR2 FYEKMQ (reference sequence). The CDR3 sequence is 15 residues long. Trimming took off 5 bases at V and 4 bases at J, with 14 bases between the two ends. In DNA form, the CDR3 reads TGTGCCAGCAGCAACCAGGGATACGATAATGAAAAACTGTTTTTT. As protein: CASSNQGYDNEKLFF.

The J gene is TRBJ2-4, the V gene TRBV12-3 or TRBV12-4, with 8 bases fitting TRBD1. The J call is uncertain, as TRBJ2-7 better fits the DNA end. There are 14 residues in the CDR3. Written as DNA, the CDR3 is TGTGCCAGCAGTTTTAATAGACAGGGGTACGAGCAGTACTTC. Translation gives CASSFNRQGYEQYF.

This clonotype was observed a handful of times. The V and J genes are TRBV25-1 and TRBJ2-7; D gene unclear. The CDR3 contains 14 residues. V was cut by 2 bases and J by 6 bases, with 14 bases left in between. Germline lookup yields CDR1 MGHDK and CDR2 SYGVNS. CDR3 in amino acids: CASSEGKEIGEQYF. The CDR3 DNA is TGTGCCAGCAGTGAAGGGAAAGAAATTGGCGAGCAGTACTTC.

The V gene is TRBV6-5, the J gene TRBJ2-1; D is possibly TRBD1 or TRBD2 (5 bases each). Germline CDR1 reads MNHEY; CDR2 reads SVGAGI. Deletions cut 6 bases from V and 2 bases from J, with 17 bases between. This CDR3 has 16 amino acids. The CDR3 nucleotides read TGTGCCAGCAGCGCCACCGGGACCGGGCCCTACAATGAGCAGTTCTTC. It is translated as CASSATGTGPYNEQFF.

This clonotype was seen a few times. At one boundary the junction diverges from the germline segment, which might be a read error. The CDR3 DNA follows: TGTGCCAGCAGACAACGGGCGAGCTCCTACAATAAGCAGTTCTTC. The encoded protein is CASRQRASSYNKQFF. The rearrangement joins TRBV6-2 or TRBV6-3 to TRBJ2-1; D gene uncertain. This CDR3 has 15 amino acids. Germline V gene lookup returns CDR1 MNHEY and CDR2 SVGEGT.